These 18 T cell receptor beta chains originate from one sample sequenced in a study of T cells in Graves' hyperthyroidism and ophthalmopathy. The investigators amplified TCR beta CDR3 regions from RNA transcripts. Carried out on the TCR CDR3, a first-round RT-PCR used the HTBI primer set. TCRdb used MiXCR to reprocess the multiplex PCR reads, holding one entry per CDR3 protein. The table has around 720,000 distinct CDR3 sequences, approximately 36% seen once. Sequencing was carried out using blood. The receptors here all came from a middle-aged woman with Graves' hyperthyroidism.

This clonotype has a handful of counts. This chain connects TRBV6-5 to TRBJ2-5; 8 nucleotides agree with TRBD1. This CDR3 is built from 17 residues. Trimming removed 4 bases from V and 2 bases from J; junction bases left unmatched: 12. In germline, CDR1 is MNHEY, CDR2 SVGAGI. CDR3 bases: TGTGCCAGCAGTTTTGGGGACAGGAATTGGGGACAAGAGACCCAGTACTTC. Translated, it gives CASSFGDRNWGQETQYF.

This clonotype was counted only a few times. The CDR3 sequence is CASSLYLGYTGELFF. CDR3 nucleotide sequence: TGTGCCAGCAGCTTATATCTGGGGTACACCGGGGAGCTGTTTTTT. V and J are TRBV7-2 and TRBJ2-2; no firm D call. Trimming took off 2 bases at V and 3 bases at J, with 10 bases between the two ends. This CDR3 has 15 residues. Germline V lookup: CDR1 SGHTA, CDR2 FQGNSA.

The chain recombines TRBV6-4 with TRBJ1-2, with 7 bases aligning to TRBD1. V dropped 6 bases and J dropped 0; count of bases not matched to a gene: 7. CDR1 and CDR2 (germline): MRHNA, SNTAGT. The CDR3 consists of 15 residues. This CDR3 is CASREQGSPNYGYTF. DNA for the CDR3: TGTGCCAGCAGGGAACAGGGGTCCCCTAACTATGGCTACACCTTC.

Ten or more counts support this clonotype. The chain has TRBV20-1 and TRBJ2-7; a weak D match, TRBD2 (5 bases). Germline-derived CDR1 and CDR2 are DFQATT and SNEGSKA (reference sequence). Trimming took off 2 bases at V and 9 bases at J, with 20 bases between the two ends. The CDR3 is 14 amino acids. The CDR3 region is CSARLPDSVAGQYF. The CDR3, as DNA: TGCAGTGCTAGACTCCCGGACTCCGTTGCGGGGCAGTACTTC.

On this clonotype: Its ends do not fully match the called genes, so a read error is possible. The rearrangement uses TRBV7-2 and TRBJ1-5; D is ambiguous. This CDR3 is 16 amino acids long. Germline CDR1 is SGHTA and CDR2 is FQGNSA. CDR3 region: CASGLNQAFSNQPQHF. The CDR3 DNA sequence: TGTGCCAGCGGCTTGAATCAGGCCTTTAGCAATCAGCCCCAGCATTTT.

Ten or more counts support this clonotype. The chain recombines TRBV29-1 with TRBJ2-7; 13 bases agree with TRBD2. The germline V gene encodes CDR1 SQVTM and CDR2 ANQGSEA. The CDR3 is 15 residues long. J was trimmed by 6 bases and V by 5 bases; bases with no gene match: 10. CDR3 DNA: TGCAGCGTTCAGCCGGGACTAGCGGGAACCCTCGAGCAGTACTTC. Its translation: CSVQPGLAGTLEQYF.

This clonotype was picked up many times. The chain employs TRBV7-2 and TRBJ1-1; unclear D gene. Trimming left V 5 bases short and J 1 base short, with 8 bases between. Germline-derived CDR1 and CDR2 are SGHTA and FQGNSA. The CDR3 runs 13 residues. The DNA of the CDR3 is TGTGCCAGCAGCGCCCAGTCGAACACTGAAGCTTTCTTT. Protein product: CASSAQSNTEAFF.

This clonotype was detected once. The rearrangement joins TRBV2 to TRBJ2-7; 9 nucleotides align to TRBD2. The CDR3 length is 15 residues. The V gene end was trimmed by 10 bases and the J gene end by 7 bases; junction bases not matched to a gene: 17. The germline V gene has CDR1 SNHLY and CDR2 FYNNEI. In DNA form, the CDR3 reads TGTGCCACCCCTACCTCCGGGACTAGCTACAATGAGCAGTACTTC. Its translation is CATPTSGTSYNEQYF. Full variable domain (rest looked up from reference TRBV2 and TRBJ2-7): EPEVTQTPSHQVTQMGQEVILRCVPISNHLYFYWYRQILGQKVEFLVSFYNNEISEKSEIFDDQFSVERPDGSNFTLKIRSTKLEDSAMYFCATPTSGTSYNEQYFGPGTRLTVT.

The chain has TRBV10-3 and TRBJ2-2; 9 bases are shared with TRBD1. This CDR3 is 14 amino acids long. Germline V gene sequence: CDR1 ENHRY, CDR2 SYGVKD. V shed 6 bases and J 7 bases; nucleotides not matched to a gene: 6. DNA of the CDR3: TGTGCCATCAGCACAGGGGACAGGGACGGGGAGCTGTTTTTT. It yields the protein CAISTGDRDGELFF.

This clonotype was detected many times. The chain combines TRBV7-9 with TRBJ1-2, with D uncertain. Trimming took off 4 bases at V and 8 bases at J, with 8 bases between the two ends. Germline CDR1 is SEHNR and CDR2 is FQNEAQ (reference sequence). The CDR3 spans 11 residues. The chain's CDR3 is CASSYSAGYTF. The CDR3 DNA is TGTGCCAGCAGCTACAGCGCCGGCTACACCTTC.

This clonotype was recorded a few times. This rearrangement joins TRBV25-1 to TRBJ2-7, with a weak D call TRBD2 (6 bases). The germline V gene has CDR1 MGHDK and CDR2 SYGVNS. The CDR3 length is 16 residues. Trimming shortened V by 5 bases and J by 3 bases, and 20 bases separated the two germline ends. This CDR3 is CASSKAPGTSYYEQYF. DNA for the CDR3: TGTGCCAGCAGTAAAGCCCCCGGGACTTCCTACTACGAGCAGTACTTC.

CDR3 residues: CASSWGHSSYEQYF. CDR3 bases: TGTGCCAGCAGTTGGGGACATAGCTCCTACGAGCAGTACTTC. This rearrangement joins TRBV12-3 or TRBV12-4 to TRBJ2-7, with D possibly being TRBD1 (6 bases). This CDR3 has 14 residues. Deletions cut 4 bases from V and 0 bases from J, with 10 bases between.

V and J are TRBV7-9 and TRBJ2-2; possibly TRBD1 for D (5 bases). This CDR3 is 14 amino acids long. CDR1 and CDR2 (germline): SEHNR, FQNEAQ (reference sequence). Trimming cost V 5 bases and J 5 bases, with 12 bases left between them. CDR3 in DNA: TGTGCCAGCAGCCAGGGCGGAGAAACCGGGGAGCTGTTTTTT. Its translation is CASSQGGETGELFF.

This clonotype has a count of ten or more. Here the CDR3 DNA reads TGTGCCATCTCGGGACAGGCTAATTCACCCCTCCACTTT. It yields the protein CAISGQANSPLHF. V is TRBV10-3 and J is TRBJ1-6, with TRBD1 matching 8 bases. After removal of 8 bases from V and 6 bases from J, the junction contained 3 bases not matched to a gene. Germline V gene sequence: CDR1 ENHRY, CDR2 SYGVKD. The CDR3 is made up of 13 amino acids.

This chain joins TRBV19 and TRBJ1-1; weak D call: TRBD1 (6 bases). This CDR3 spans 14 amino acids. Trimming pared 5 bases from V and 5 bases from J, leaving 15 bases between. CDR1 LNHDA and CDR2 SQIVND come from the germline V gene (reference sequence). In DNA form, the CDR3 reads TGTGCCAGTAGTCATCCAGCGGGGGCGACTGAAGCTTTCTTT. Residues: CASSHPAGATEAFF.

The gene calls are TRBV4-3 and TRBJ1-6; the D gene is possibly TRBD1 (5 bases). Germline CDR1 is LGHNA and CDR2 is YSLEER. The CDR3 covers 15 residues. V lost 1 base to trimming and J lost 8 bases, with 12 bases between them. The CDR3 here is CASSQGGGEHSPLHF. DNA of the CDR3: TGCGCCAGCAGCCAAGGTGGGGGGGAGCATTCACCCCTCCACTTT.

The chain couples TRBV5-3 to TRBJ2-7, with 9 bases identical to TRBD1. TRBV5-3 is treated as an ORF (open reading frame) with a function not yet certain. J lost 5 bases, V lost 10 bases, and 7 bases had no gene match. The CDR3 is 12 amino acids. For the CDR3, the DNA is TGTGCCTGGTGGGACAGGGTCCACGAGCAGTACTTC. It is translated as CAWWDRVHEQYF.

The V gene is TRBV19, the J gene TRBJ1-5; 11 bases align to TRBD1. Germline V gene lookup returns CDR1 LNHDA and CDR2 SQIVND (reference sequence). CDR3 length: 16 amino acids. The V gene end was trimmed by 6 bases and the J gene end by 4 bases; junction bases not matched to a gene: 8. The CDR3 bases are TGTGCCAGTAGAGGGGACAGGGGGTCGGGGAATCAGCCCCAGCATTTT. It yields the protein CASRGDRGSGNQPQHF.